This TCR beta chain was captured in a study of cytomegalovirus exposure and HLA in healthy donors. The PCR had 60 Vbeta and 13 Jbeta primers. The table came from immunoSEQ multiplex PCR; TCRdb's copy has only in-frame clones and leaves some out. This sample has under 150,000 clones; roughly 77% occur once, and the top ten carry 2.2%. The germline V and J ends were trimmed by 5 bases and 0 bases, with 15 bases remaining between them. This CDR3 is 15 amino acids long. Germline V gene data show CDR1 as SGHNT and CDR2 as YYREEE (reference sequence). Study-wide points: In an earlier analysis, most TCR beta V segments were productive about 90% or about 30% of the time.

Details on this clone: Its specificity is not known.

Sequenced input: PBMCs. The chain is built from TRBV5-4 and TRBJ2-7; D possibly corresponds to TRBD2 (6 bases). The source is a man younger than 40 in good health and CMV-seronegative. The DNA of the CDR3 is TGTGCCAGCAGTCCCCGGGAGACCACCTCCTACGAGCAGTACTTC. It encodes CASSPRETTSYEQYF.